The 19 T cell receptor beta chains reported below all come from one sample, sequenced in a study of T cell changes during pregnancy in multiple sclerosis. Profiling relied on immunoSEQ multiplex PCR, and the TCRdb table lists in-frame clones only, not all of them. The data hold tens of thousands of clones, with about 96% observed a single time. Sequencing was performed on peripheral blood, taken in the second trimester of pregnancy. The source is a female donor with multiple sclerosis, enrolled in a pregnancy study.

The V and J genes are TRBV2 and TRBJ1-5; the D is unclear. Per germline, CDR1 SNHLY and CDR2 FYNNEI. V lost 5 bases to trimming and J lost 5 bases, with 7 bases between them. This CDR3 has 12 residues. The CDR3 here is CASSTRDQPQHF. CDR3 nucleotide sequence: TGTGCCAGCAGTACCCGAGATCAGCCCCAGCATTTT. The entire variable domain, with the rest obtained from reference TRBV2 and TRBJ1-5, is as follows: EPEVTQTPSHQVTQMGQEVILRCVPISNHLYFYWYRQILGQKVEFLVSFYNNEISEKSEIFDDQFSVERPDGSNFTLKIRSTKLEDSAMYFCASSTRDQPQHFGDGTRLSIL.

V and J are TRBV7-2 and TRBJ2-7, with TRBD1 matching over 7 bases. From germline, CDR1 is SGHTA and CDR2 FQGNSA. The CDR3 runs 15 residues. V trimming: 5 bases; J trimming: 2 bases; junction bases outside the gene matches: 9. The DNA of the CDR3 is TGTGCCAGCAGCCGAAATCGGGACAGAACCTACGAGCAGTACTTC. It codes for CASSRNRDRTYEQYF.

The chain couples TRBV7-9 to TRBJ1-1; TRBD1 is a possible D gene (5 bases). This CDR3 spans 15 amino acids. The germline V gene encodes CDR1 SEHNR and CDR2 FQNEAQ (reference sequence). Trimming left V 2 bases short and J 1 base short, with 11 bases between. The CDR3 spells CASSLLGAGNTEAFF. The CDR3 nucleotides are TGTGCCAGCAGCTTACTTGGGGCAGGGAACACTGAAGCTTTCTTT.

The chain links TRBV6-5 to TRBJ2-1; weak D call: TRBD1 (5 bases). Trimming took off 2 bases at V and 4 bases at J, with 9 bases between the two ends. This CDR3 spans 14 amino acids. Germline values: CDR1 MNHEY, CDR2 SVGAGI. CDR3 amino acids: CASSYARAYNEQFF. Here the CDR3 DNA reads TGTGCCAGCAGTTACGCCAGGGCGTACAATGAGCAGTTCTTC.

The chain couples TRBV7-9 to TRBJ2-7, with TRBD1 matching over 9 bases. V lost 5 bases to trimming and J lost 3 bases; unmatched junction nucleotides: 5. The germline V gene has CDR1 SEHNR and CDR2 FQNEAQ (reference sequence). The CDR3 loop spans 14 amino acids. The CDR3 nucleotides are TGTGCCAGCAGCCCCGGGACAGGGCTCTACGAGCAGTACTTC. Protein: CASSPGTGLYEQYF.

V usage is TRBV7-7 and J usage is TRBJ1-1; unclear D gene. The V gene lost 3 bases and the J gene lost 1 base, with 6 bases spanning the gap. The CDR3 contains 13 residues. The germline V gene encodes CDR1 SSHAT and CDR2 FNYEAQ (reference sequence). CDR3 amino acids: CASSLTRNTEAFF. Here the CDR3 DNA reads TGTGCCAGCAGCTTGACAAGGAACACTGAAGCTTTCTTT. Combining the CDR3 with reference TRBV7-7 and TRBJ1-1 gives the whole variable domain GAGVSQSPRYKVTKRGQDVTLRCDPISSHATLYWYQQALGQGPEFLTYFNYEAQPDKSGLPSDRFSAERPEGSISTLTIQRTEQRDSAMYRCASSLTRNTEAFFGQGTRLTVV.

V gene TRBV28 combines with J gene TRBJ2-2; the match to TRBD2 covers 7 bases. Trimming removed 2 bases from V and 2 bases from J; junction bases left unmatched: 8. This CDR3 has 17 amino acids. Germline CDR1 reads MDHEN; CDR2 reads SYDVKM. DNA for the CDR3: TGTGCCAGCAGTTTAGAACCGGGACTAAAAAACACCGGGGAGCTGTTTTTT. Translated, it gives CASSLEPGLKNTGELFF.

V gene TRBV7-2 combines with J gene TRBJ2-3; 11 bases align to TRBD2. The CDR3 spans 16 residues. Trimming at V came to 5 bases and at J to 0 bases, leaving 4 bases not matched to a gene. Germline V gene data show CDR1 as SGHTA and CDR2 as FQGNSA. The CDR3, as DNA: TGTGCCAGCAGCCTAGGGACTAGCGGAAGCACAGATACGCAGTATTTT. This encodes CASSLGTSGSTDTQYF.

The rearrangement uses TRBV5-1 and TRBJ2-1, with TRBD2 identical over 12 bases. The length of the CDR3 is 16 residues. Trimming cost V 0 bases and J 10 bases; bases outside gene matches: 8. CDR1 and CDR2 (germline): SGHRS, YFSETQ. CDR3 loop: CASSLVASGGGREQFF. The DNA of the CDR3 is TGCGCCAGCAGCTTGGTGGCTAGCGGGGGGGGGAGGGAGCAGTTCTTC.

V usage is TRBV7-2 and J usage is TRBJ2-1; 10 bases are shared with TRBD1. Germline V lookup: CDR1 SGHTA, CDR2 FQGNSA. Germline trimming cut 5 bases from V and 3 bases from J; bases unmatched to any gene: 4. The CDR3 has 15 amino acids. In DNA form, the CDR3 reads TGTGCCAGCAGCGTGGACAGGGGGGTCTACAATGAGCAGTTCTTC. This sequence encodes CASSVDRGVYNEQFF.

This sequence joins TRBV27 and TRBJ2-1, with 10 bases aligning to TRBD2. V lost 8 bases, J lost 0 bases, and 4 bases stayed unmatched. The CDR3 runs 15 residues. Germline V lookup: CDR1 MNHEY, CDR2 SMNVEV (reference sequence). The CDR3 DNA sequence: TGTGCCAGCCAACTAGCGGGGAGCTCCTACAATGAGCAGTTCTTC. Translation: CASQLAGSSYNEQFF.

The rearrangement links TRBV5-1 to TRBJ2-5, with D unclear. Germline CDR1 SGHRS, CDR2 YFSETQ. The CDR3 is made up of 13 amino acids. The V and J ends lost 4 bases and 4 bases respectively, with 11 bases between them. The DNA for the CDR3 is TGCGCCAGCAGCGCCCGAGACTTAGAGACCCAGTACTTC. This sequence encodes CASSARDLETQYF. The variable domain in full, with the rest retrieved from reference TRBV5-1 and TRBJ2-5, is KAGVTQTPRYLIKTRGQQVTLSCSPISGHRSVSWYQQTPGQGLQFLFEYFSETQRNKGNFPGRFSGRQFSNSRSEMNVSTLELGDSALYLCASSARDLETQYFGPGTRLLVL.

V usage is TRBV11-1 and J usage is TRBJ2-1; TRBD1 matches at 9 bases. Germline CDR1 reads SGHAT; CDR2 reads FQDESV (reference sequence). This CDR3 contains 15 residues. V shed 4 bases, J shed 1 base, and the junction held 2 bases outside the gene matches. CDR3 sequence reads: CASSSGTGSYNEQFF. The CDR3 bases are TGTGCCAGCAGCTCCGGGACAGGGTCCTACAATGAGCAGTTCTTC.

This clone was found once. The V and J genes are TRBV9 and TRBJ1-2, with 9 positions matching TRBD1. V trimming: 4 bases; J trimming: 5 bases; junction bases outside the gene matches: 12. Germline loops: CDR1 SGDLS, CDR2 YYNGEE. There are 16 residues in the CDR3. CDR3 sequence (DNA): TGTGCCAGCAGCTCCTCTCGGACAGGGGAGAAGTATGGCTACACCTTC. Its protein is CASSSSRTGEKYGYTF. Full variable domain (missing parts from reference TRBV9 and TRBJ1-2): DSGVTQTPKHLITATGQRVTLRCSPRSGDLSVYWYQQSLDQGLQFLIQYYNGEERAKGNILERFSAQQFPDLHSELNLSSLELGDSALYFCASSSSRTGEKYGYTFGSGTRLTVV.

This clone was found a few times. V usage is TRBV19 and J usage is TRBJ1-2; D call uncertain. This CDR3 is 14 amino acids long. Trimming removed 6 bases from V and 3 bases from J, with 14 bases in between. CDR1 and CDR2 (germline): LNHDA, SQIVND (reference sequence). The CDR3 bases are TGTGCCAGTAGGCACTCCGCGGGCGACTATGGCTACACCTTC. Protein product: CASRHSAGDYGYTF.

The chain carries TRBV5-1 and TRBJ2-6; 9 bases align to TRBD1. Unmatched junction bases numbered 11, after V lost 9 bases and J lost 1 base. Per germline, CDR1 SGHRS and CDR2 YFSETQ. The CDR3 covers 17 residues. Here the CDR3 reads CATQQGAPGSGANVLTF. CDR3 DNA sequence: TGCGCCACGCAACAGGGGGCGCCTGGGTCTGGGGCCAACGTCCTGACTTTC.

This clone was seen only once. The rearrangement uses TRBV5-1 and TRBJ2-3, with D tentatively TRBD1 (6 bases). The CDR3 has 17 residues. CDR1 SGHRS and CDR2 YFSETQ come from the germline V gene. V was shortened by 4 bases and J by 2 bases, with 20 bases between the two germline ends. The CDR3 sequence: CASSREGGAGDTDTQYF. DNA for the CDR3: TGCGCCAGCAGCAGGGAAGGGGGAGCCGGTGACACAGATACGCAGTATTTT.

This clone appeared once. This sequence joins TRBV9 and TRBJ2-1; no clear D gene. The CDR3 consists of 14 residues. Germline V gives CDR1 SGDLS, CDR2 YYNGEE. V gave up 0 bases and J gave up 8 bases, with 12 bases separating them. The CDR3 DNA sequence: TGTGCCAGCAGCGTAGAAACTGAAATGGATGAGCAGTTCTTC. Protein: CASSVETEMDEQFF.

The rearrangement uses TRBV6-1 and TRBJ1-2; 7 nucleotides agree with TRBD1. The V and J ends lost 3 bases and 4 bases, in that order; junction bases with no gene match: 5. Germline V gene lookup returns CDR1 MNHNS and CDR2 SASEGT. The CDR3 contains 14 residues. The CDR3: CASSDTGAVYGYTF. DNA for the CDR3: TGTGCCAGCAGTGACACAGGGGCGGTCTATGGCTACACCTTC.